This TCR beta chain was captured by sequencing in a study of T cell repertoires in cytomegalovirus infection. Study-wide context: Well-studied HLA-B-restricted CMV epitopes were used in the study alongside recently identified HLA-C-restricted ones. The public TCR beta signatures pointed to both CMV infection and matching HLA type.

TCRdb redid the calling of the reads with MiXCR, one entry per CDR3 protein. Of roughly 990,000 distinct CDR3 sequences listed, roughly 30% are singletons. In this sample, this clonotype turned up a few times. Its antigen is currently unknown. Specimen: cultured CD8+ T cells from PBMCs, collected from culture after CMV antigen stimulation. The clonotype was recovered from a human donor in good health (CMV status not recorded). Some clones in this sample may be carry-over from other donors' samples.

CDR3: CASSLGPSGTDTQYF. CDR3 sequence (DNA): TGTGCCAGCAGCTTAGGCCCTAGTGGCACAGATACGCAGTATTTT. The chain couples TRBV7-3 to TRBJ2-3; D remains unclear. The germline V gene encodes CDR1 SGHTA and CDR2 FQGTGA. The CDR3 spans 15 residues. Trimming took 2 bases from V and 1 from J, leaving 10 bases between them.